The 30 T cell receptor beta chains below were found in one sample sequenced in a study of blood T cell repertoires in COVID-19. Libraries were prepared by immunoSEQ multiplex PCR; TCRdb keeps only in-frame clonotypes and omits some of them. The sample consists of some 100,000 clones, approximately 87% of them appearing once. The sequencing input was peripheral blood. These receptors were obtained from a human donor in a cohort sampled during active COVID-19.

The chain links TRBV7-8 to TRBJ2-3; possibly TRBD2 for D (6 bases). CDR3 size: 13 residues. Per the germline V gene, CDR1 is SGHVS and CDR2 is FQNEAQ. V was clipped by 5 bases and J by 6 bases, with 12 bases between them. This CDR3 is CASSPPGGDTQYF. CDR3 nucleotides: TGTGCCAGCAGCCCGCCTGGGGGGGATACGCAGTATTTT.

The rearrangement links TRBV19 to TRBJ1-2; no firm D call. The germline V gene encodes CDR1 LNHDA and CDR2 SQIVND (reference sequence). The V end was cut by 5 bases, the J end by 4 bases, with 14 bases between. The CDR3 totals 14 residues. The CDR3 DNA reads TGTGCCAGTAGTCCCCAGGCCGGATCCTATGGCTACACCTTC. As protein: CASSPQAGSYGYTF.

The chain joins TRBV28 to TRBJ2-7; a possible D gene is TRBD1 (7 bases). V gave up 10 bases and J gave up 1 base, with 17 bases separating them. Germline CDR1 reads MDHEN; CDR2 reads SYDVKM. The CDR3 is 14 residues long. CDR3 sequence: CATIRAGGSYEQYF. The DNA of the CDR3 is TGTGCCACTATAAGGGCAGGGGGGTCCTACGAGCAGTACTTC.

The gene calls are TRBV11-2 and TRBJ2-7; 8 positions match TRBD1. V trimming: 2 bases; J trimming: 7 bases; junction bases outside the gene matches: 4. In germline, CDR1 is SGHAT, CDR2 FQNNGV. The CDR3 spans 13 residues. The CDR3 coding sequence is TGTGCCAGCAGCTTACAGGGGGCGGGAGAGCAGTACTTC. This codes for CASSLQGAGEQYF. Complete variable domain (other parts from reference TRBV11-2 and TRBJ2-7): EAGVAQSPRYKIIEKRQSVAFWCNPISGHATLYWYQQILGQGPKLLIQFQNNGVVDDSQLPKDRFSAERLKGVDSTLKIQPAKLEDSAVYLCASSLQGAGEQYFGPGTRLTVT.

This chain links TRBV12-3 or TRBV12-4 with TRBJ1-1; tentatively, D is TRBD1 (5 bases). V was pared by 9 bases and J by 11 bases, with 19 bases between. CDR3 size: 12 residues. The CDR3 loop is CASKGWGATAFF. Written as DNA, the CDR3 is TGTGCCAGTAAGGGTTGGGGCGCAACGGCTTTCTTT.

The gene calls are TRBV6-2 or TRBV6-3 and TRBJ1-6; TRBD1 matches 7 bases. Germline V gene data show CDR1 as MNHEY and CDR2 as SVGEGT. The CDR3 loop spans 17 amino acids. Unmatched junction bases numbered 9, after V lost 0 bases and J lost 7 bases. CDR3 in amino acids: CASSYSRQGVRNSPLHF. The CDR3 DNA follows: TGTGCCAGCAGTTACTCCCGACAGGGTGTGAGGAATTCACCCCTCCACTTT.

The chain joins TRBV6-5 to TRBJ1-4; 10 positions agree with TRBD1. This CDR3 has 15 amino acids. The germline gives CDR1 MNHEY, CDR2 SVGAGI. Trimming removed 7 bases from V and 8 bases from J; junction bases left unmatched: 10. The CDR3 DNA reads as TGTGCCAGCAAAGACTGGGGGACAGGGGACGAAAAACTGTTTTTT. It codes for CASKDWGTGDEKLFF.

The chain uses TRBV6-4 and TRBJ2-3; no reliable D call. Trimming took 6 bases from V and 0 from J, leaving 7 bases between them. The CDR3 contains 13 residues. Germline V gene data show CDR1 as MRHNA and CDR2 as SNTAGT. Written as DNA, the CDR3 is TGTGCCAGCAGGGCCCCAAGCACAGATACGCAGTATTTT. Encoded protein: CASRAPSTDTQYF.

The chain combines TRBV7-2 with TRBJ2-7, with TRBD2 matching 13 bases. The CDR3 runs 16 residues. V shed 5 bases, J shed 5 bases, and the junction held 9 bases outside the gene matches. Germline assignment: CDR1 SGHTA and CDR2 FQGNSA. The chain's CDR3 is CASSLRTSGRLDEQYF. The CDR3 nucleotides read TGTGCCAGCAGCCTACGGACTAGCGGGAGATTAGACGAGCAGTACTTC.

Only a few counts were recorded for this clone. CDR3 bases: TGTGCCAGTAGTATCAACAGGGATGAAAAACTGTTTTTT. Protein sequence: CASSINRDEKLFF. The V and J genes are TRBV19 and TRBJ1-4; D might be TRBD1 (6 bases). The CDR3 consists of 13 residues. V was clipped by 3 bases and J by 6 bases, with 8 bases between them. The germline V gene encodes CDR1 LNHDA and CDR2 SQIVND (reference sequence).

The J gene is TRBJ2-2, the V gene TRBV7-9; 8 nucleotides line up with TRBD1. Trimming cost V 7 bases and J 7 bases; bases outside gene matches: 11. The CDR3 totals 15 residues. Germline V gene sequence: CDR1 SEHNR, CDR2 FQNEAQ (reference sequence). The CDR3 coding sequence is TGTGCCAGCACCCCCCGAACAGGGGGTATCGGGGAGCTGTTTTTT. As protein: CASTPRTGGIGELFF.

The chain joins TRBV7-2 to TRBJ2-2, with 8 bases identical to TRBD2. The CDR3 is 18 amino acids. Trimming cost V 5 bases and J 2 bases; bases outside gene matches: 13. Germline assignment: CDR1 SGHTA and CDR2 FQGNSA. CDR3 nucleotides: TGTGCCAGCAGCCCCGGGGTAGCGGGGACCCGTAACACCGGGGAGCTGTTTTTT. Encoded protein: CASSPGVAGTRNTGELFF.

This clone was detected only once. The chain uses TRBV7-2 and TRBJ2-7; 7 bases match TRBD2. The CDR3 consists of 14 residues. Germline V CDR1 and CDR2: SGHTA, FQGNSA. V trimming: 4 bases; J trimming: 5 bases; junction bases outside the gene matches: 8. CDR3 sequence reads: CASSSGLMIDEQYF. The CDR3 bases are TGTGCCAGCAGCTCGGGACTAATGATCGACGAGCAGTACTTC.

This clone was recorded once. This chain joins TRBV19 and TRBJ1-1; 7 bases are a match to TRBD1. This CDR3 is built from 15 residues. CDR1 and CDR2 (germline): LNHDA, SQIVND (reference sequence). V trimming: 5 bases; J trimming: 2 bases; junction bases outside the gene matches: 8. CDR3 region: CASSGGRQGNTEAFF. The CDR3 bases are TGTGCCAGTAGTGGAGGAAGACAGGGTAACACTGAAGCTTTCTTT.

The chain has TRBV6-5 and TRBJ2-3; no firm D call. The CDR3 totals 13 residues. Between the trimmed V and J ends, which lost 0 bases and 7 bases, there was a span of 8 bases. Per the germline V gene, CDR1 is MNHEY and CDR2 is SVGAGI. CDR3 in amino acids: CASSYSAINTQYF. The CDR3 DNA is TGTGCCAGCAGTTACTCCGCTATCAATACGCAGTATTTT.

The rearrangement uses TRBV7-2 and TRBJ2-3; D uncertain. The CDR3 extends over 15 amino acids. Per germline, CDR1 SGHTA and CDR2 FQGNSA. The V end was cut by 3 bases, the J end by 0 bases, with 10 bases between. CDR3 region: CASSFSRASTDTQYF. CDR3 coding DNA: TGTGCCAGCAGCTTTTCACGAGCAAGCACAGATACGCAGTATTTT.

The V call is TRBV6-5, the J call TRBJ2-7, with D perhaps TRBD2 (6 bases). This CDR3 has 15 amino acids. Germline lookup yields CDR1 MNHEY and CDR2 SVGAGI. Trimming removed 6 bases from V and 0 bases from J, with 15 bases in between. In DNA form, the CDR3 reads TGTGCCAGCAGCCTAATGGGACTCCGCTCCTACGAGCAGTACTTC. Translation: CASSLMGLRSYEQYF.

The rearrangement uses TRBV7-2 and TRBJ1-2; perhaps TRBD1 as D (5 bases). V lost 1 base to trimming and J lost 4 bases, with 13 bases between them. From germline, CDR1 is SGHTA and CDR2 FQGNSA. This CDR3 has 15 amino acids. The CDR3 coding sequence is TGTGCCAGCAGCTTAGGACCGGGCCAGGGCTATGGCTACACCTTC. Translated: CASSLGPGQGYGYTF.

The chain recombines TRBV11-2 with TRBJ2-7; no firm D call. CDR1 SGHAT and CDR2 FQNNGV come from the germline V gene. Trimming pared 5 bases from V and 3 bases from J, leaving 8 bases between. The CDR3 sequence is 12 residues long. CDR3 region: CASSLGYYEQYF. As DNA, the CDR3 is TGTGCCAGCAGCCTGGGCTACTACGAGCAGTACTTC.

The sample holds one count of this clone. The CDR3 loop is CARDRQAKQETQYF. The DNA for the CDR3 is TGTGCCAGGGACCGACAGGCTAAGCAAGAGACCCAGTACTTC. This chain connects TRBV2 to TRBJ2-5; a weak D match, TRBD1 (6 bases). Germline V CDR1 and CDR2: SNHLY, FYNNEI. V shed 9 bases and J shed 2 bases, with 16 bases lying between them. There are 14 residues in the CDR3.

The J gene is TRBJ2-7, the V gene TRBV7-9; 7 bases are shared with TRBD2. The CDR3 runs 16 residues. V gave up 1 base and J gave up 6 bases; unmatched junction bases: 12. Germline CDR1 and CDR2: SEHNR and FQNEAQ (reference sequence). CDR3 sequence reads: CASSLVRGGNPSEQYF. The CDR3 nucleotides are TGTGCCAGCAGCTTAGTTCGGGGAGGGAATCCGTCCGAGCAGTACTTC.

This chain links TRBV3-1 (or the pseudogene TRBV3-2) with TRBJ2-3; 8 nucleotides agree with TRBD1. The CDR3 runs to 13 residues. Germline CDR1 LGHDT, CDR2 YNNKEL (reference sequence). V shed 3 bases and J 5 bases; nucleotides not matched to a gene: 1. CDR3 in amino acids: CASSHGTGDTQYF. The CDR3 nucleotides are TGTGCCAGCAGCCATGGGACAGGAGATACGCAGTATTTT.

V is TRBV28 and J is TRBJ2-7; possible D gene TRBD2, 6 bases. The CDR3 sequence is 14 residues long. Trimming took 8 bases from V and 4 from J, leaving 18 bases between them. Germline V lookup: CDR1 MDHEN, CDR2 SYDVKM. As DNA, the CDR3 is TGTGCCAGCGGTCGGAGGGGAATGCGATACGAGCAGTACTTC. Translation gives CASGRRGMRYEQYF. Full variable domain (remainder filled in from reference TRBV28 and TRBJ2-7): DVKVTQSSRYLVKRTGEKVFLECVQDMDHENMFWYRQDPGLGLRLIYFSYDVKMKEKGDIPEGYSVSREKKERFSLILESASTNQTSMYLCASGRRGMRYEQYFGPGTRLTVT.

The gene calls are TRBV9 and TRBJ2-2; 7 bases map to TRBD2. This CDR3 is built from 16 residues. Losses at the gene ends were 2 bases for V and 2 bases for J; bases not matched to a gene: 6. Looked up from germline, CDR1 is SGDLS and CDR2 is YYNGEE. The CDR3 spells CASSVTGGLNTGELFF. For the CDR3, the DNA is TGTGCCAGCAGCGTTACTGGGGGACTAAACACCGGGGAGCTGTTTTTT.

This clone was recorded only once. The rearrangement links TRBV9 to TRBJ2-5, with 7 bases aligning to TRBD1. Germline CDR1 SGDLS, CDR2 YYNGEE. The junction had 10 bases not matched to a gene; V was cut back by 1 base and J by 7 bases. This CDR3 region has 15 residues. CDR3 loop: CASSVSGTATGTQYF. The DNA of the CDR3 is TGTGCCAGCAGCGTATCCGGGACAGCCACCGGGACCCAGTACTTC.

The chain links TRBV19 to TRBJ2-3, with D possibly being TRBD1 (5 bases). The CDR3 has 13 residues. Germline V gene lookup returns CDR1 LNHDA and CDR2 SQIVND (reference sequence). V shed 6 bases and J shed 4 bases, with 11 bases lying between them. The CDR3 DNA is TGTGCCAGTAGGTCCAGGGCCGCAGATACGCAGTATTTT. Its protein is CASRSRAADTQYF. The whole variable domain, remainder taken from reference TRBV19 and TRBJ2-3, is DGGITQSPKYLFRKEGQNVTLSCEQNLNHDAMYWYRQDPGQGLRLIYYSQIVNDFQKGDIAEGYSVSREKKESFPLTVTSAQKNPTAFYLCASRSRAADTQYFGPGTRLTVL.

The chain combines TRBV15 with TRBJ1-5, with TRBD1 as a possible D gene (6 bases). Between the trimmed V and J ends, which lost 3 bases and 6 bases, there was a span of 21 bases. The CDR3 runs to 17 residues. CDR1 is LNHNV, CDR2 YYDKDF, per germline (reference sequence). CDR3: CATSSQYHRAGGQPQHF. The CDR3 DNA reads as TGTGCCACCAGCAGCCAATACCACAGGGCCGGAGGTCAGCCCCAGCATTTT. Combining the CDR3 with reference TRBV15 and TRBJ1-5 gives the whole variable domain DAMVIQNPRYQVTQFGKPVTLSCSQTLNHNVMYWYQQKSSQAPKLLFHYYDKDFNNEADTPDNFQSRRPNTSFCFLDIRSPGLGDTAMYLCATSSQYHRAGGQPQHFGDGTRLSIL.

V usage is TRBV2 and J usage is TRBJ2-1, with 9 bases fitting TRBD2. V lost 1 base, J lost 6 bases, and 4 bases stayed unmatched. This CDR3 spans 15 amino acids. Germline values: CDR1 SNHLY, CDR2 FYNNEI. CDR3 coding DNA: TGTGCCAGCAGTGAAGAGACTAGCGGACTCAATGAGCAGTTCTTC. Its protein product is CASSEETSGLNEQFF.

The chain couples TRBV9 to TRBJ1-5; 8 nucleotides agree with TRBD1. This CDR3 has 14 amino acids. The germline V gene has CDR1 SGDLS and CDR2 YYNGEE. The V segment lost 1 base and the J segment 6 bases; nucleotides outside the gene matches: 3. This chain's CDR3 is CASSVSGGGQPQHF. The DNA of the CDR3 is TGTGCCAGCAGCGTATCAGGGGGCGGTCAGCCCCAGCATTTT.

The CDR3 sequence: CASSTTGTGGDYGYTF. The CDR3 nucleotides are TGCGCCAGCAGCACAACCGGGACAGGGGGGGACTATGGCTACACCTTC. The chain couples TRBV5-1 to TRBJ1-2, with TRBD1 identical over 11 bases. This CDR3 is 16 amino acids long. Trimming took 4 bases from V and 3 from J; bases not matched to a gene: 8. Germline V gives CDR1 SGHRS, CDR2 YFSETQ.